The T cell receptor (beta chain) described here comes from a study of patients and donors after allogeneic stem cell transplantation. The length of the CDR3 is 18 residues. V was shortened by 0 bases and J by 6 bases, with 19 bases between the two germline ends. Germline CDR1 and CDR2: KGHDR and SFDVKD. MiXCR, applied by TCRdb to the RT-PCR reads, yields one record per CDR3 protein. The top ten clones hold around 6% of a sample with some 960,000 distinct CDR3 sequences, over 15% of them seen once. The TCR originated in a human donor who was either an allogeneic HSCT recipient or a stem cell or donor lymphocyte infusion donor (not recorded which). It is not recorded whose cells these are; they may come from a transplant donor. V is TRBV24-1 and J is TRBJ2-2; weak D call: TRBD1 (6 bases). The sequenced sample was blood, either unsorted or a sorted T cell fraction (not recorded which). CDR3 region: CATSDLPGTGFGAGELFF. Here the CDR3 DNA reads TGTGCCACCAGTGATTTGCCCGGAACAGGGTTCGGGGCCGGGGAGCTGTTTTTT.